This note documents a single TCR beta chain sequence. Its specificity is not known. The data were taken from a study of cytomegalovirus exposure and HLA in healthy donors. Study background: Sequencing of about 200 million T cells in an earlier analysis found 100 million to 140 million unique TCR beta sequences.

The PCR was carried out with 60 Vbeta primers and 13 Jbeta primers. Only in-frame clones appear in the TCRdb table, and some are missing; sequencing was by immunoSEQ multiplex PCR. The sample lists around 88,000 clones, approximately 74% occurring once. This CDR3 is 15 amino acids long. Germline CDR1 is LNHDA and CDR2 is SQIVND (reference sequence). V shed 6 bases and J 1 base; nucleotides not matched to a gene: 8. Overall study findings and caveats: Later findings reportedly placed an Asian-associated ancestry cluster below the approximately 670-donor mean for N-insertions. The authors later found TCR association rates varying by HLA locus, with DRB1 most and HLA-C fewest. The HLA-A and HLA-B alleles of most subjects were reportedly predicted accurately from TCR beta sequences.

The V call is TRBV19, the J call TRBJ1-1; 7 positions match TRBD1. The sequenced sample consisted of PBMCs. This TCR came from a male donor in good health and CMV-seronegative. DNA of the CDR3: TGTGCCAGTAGGCCGTCGACAGGGCAGAACACTGAAGCTTTCTTT. Protein sequence: CASRPSTGQNTEAFF.